These 25 T cell receptor beta chains originate from one sample sequenced in a study of Ad26.COV2.S vaccination and SARS-CoV-2 variants (dated by TCRdb to the early 2020s). Sample treatment or condition, as interpreted from the label and publication: 15 to 20 received Ad26.COV2.S at low or high dose, single or two shots; about 5 received placebo; per-sample allocation not given. Repertoires of vaccine and placebo recipients were sequenced from samples collected on day 63 after the first injection. Library generation was performed with the immunoSEQ multiplex PCR assay. Sourced from immuneACCESS, this table was stored by TCRdb with only in-frame sequences that have V and J called. A share of the clones is absent; for the studies checked, an unresolved V gene accounts for under half, and the remainder has no known explanation. A total of about 450,000 clones appear in this sample, roughly 89% of them only once. The top ten hold roughly 2.5% of the sample.

The sequences come from peripheral blood, collected in a trial of Ad26.COV2.S vaccine versus placebo. Source of these receptors: a person aged 18 to 65 who received the Ad26.COV2.S COVID-19 vaccine or a placebo.

This clone has just one count. The J gene is TRBJ2-5, the V gene TRBV18; possible D gene TRBD1, 6 bases. Looked up from germline, CDR1 is KGHSH and CDR2 is LQKENI. The CDR3 has 14 amino acids. V lost 1 base to trimming and J lost 3 bases, with 9 bases between them. CDR3 DNA: TGTGCCAGCTCACCACGGGCAGGGGAAGAGACCCAGTACTTC. Its translation: CASSPRAGEETQYF.

The chain joins TRBV18 to TRBJ2-1; D uncertain. V lost 1 base and J 2 bases, leaving 9 bases between the germline ends. CDR1 and CDR2 from the germline V gene are KGHSH and LQKENI. CDR3 length: 15 amino acids. This CDR3 reads CASSPRRSPYNEQFF. As DNA, the CDR3 is TGTGCCAGCTCACCACGGCGGAGCCCCTACAATGAGCAGTTCTTC.

This rearrangement joins TRBV9 to TRBJ2-3; 8 bases are a match to TRBD2. The V gene end was trimmed by 3 bases and the J gene end by 4 bases; junction bases not matched to a gene: 10. This CDR3 region has 16 residues. Per germline, CDR1 SGDLS and CDR2 YYNGEE. The CDR3 loop is CASSAHSRGGADTQYF. The DNA for the CDR3 is TGTGCCAGCAGCGCCCATTCCCGGGGGGGGGCAGATACGCAGTATTTT.

V gene TRBV7-2 combines with J gene TRBJ2-5; the D gene could be TRBD1 or TRBD2 (5 bases each). This CDR3 region has 15 residues. The V gene lost 5 bases and the J gene lost 2 bases, with 15 bases spanning the gap. The germline V gene has CDR1 SGHTA and CDR2 FQGNSA. DNA for the CDR3: TGTGCCAGCAGCGCTGGGGCGGGCGCACAAGAGACCCAGTACTTC. Its protein product is CASSAGAGAQETQYF.

This clone was seen only a few times. The gene calls are TRBV6-1 and TRBJ1-5; no definite D call. Germline-derived CDR1 and CDR2 are MNHNS and SASEGT. V lost 0 bases to trimming and J lost 1 base, with 13 bases between them. CDR3 size: 17 residues. CDR3 residues: CASSEAWGSGSNQPQHF. CDR3 DNA: TGTGCCAGCAGTGAAGCGTGGGGATCGGGAAGCAATCAGCCCCAGCATTTT.

This chain links TRBV4-1 with TRBJ1-2, with D unclear. V lost 4 bases to trimming and J lost 0 bases, with 9 bases between them. This CDR3 has 14 amino acids. CDR1 and CDR2 from the germline V gene are MGHRA and YSYEKL. CDR3 nucleotides: TGCGCCAGCAGCCGAGGCGGGGCTAACTATGGCTACACCTTC. It translates to CASSRGGANYGYTF.

This clone was detected only once. This chain uses TRBV2 with TRBJ1-2; TRBD1 aligns across 9 bases. CDR1 and CDR2 (germline): SNHLY, FYNNEI. V shed 6 bases, J shed 2 bases, and the junction held 4 bases outside the gene matches. CDR3 length: 14 residues. The CDR3 loop reads CASSRDRANYGYTF. CDR3 in DNA: TGTGCCAGCAGCCGGGACAGGGCAAACTATGGCTACACCTTC.

This sequence joins TRBV19 and TRBJ1-5; D gene unclear. CDR3 length: 12 amino acids. CDR1 is LNHDA and CDR2 is SQIVND in the germline V gene (reference sequence). Trimming left V 1 base short and J 7 bases short, with 5 bases between. The CDR3 is CASSIARQPQHF. The CDR3 DNA follows: TGTGCCAGTAGTATAGCGAGACAGCCCCAGCATTTT. The complete variable domain, with remaining parts taken from reference TRBV19 and TRBJ1-5, reads DGGITQSPKYLFRKEGQNVTLSCEQNLNHDAMYWYRQDPGQGLRLIYYSQIVNDFQKGDIAEGYSVSREKKESFPLTVTSAQKNPTAFYLCASSIARQPQHFGDGTRLSIL.

The chain couples TRBV6-5 to TRBJ1-6, with D uncertain. This CDR3 spans 14 amino acids. V was shortened by 2 bases and J by 10 bases, with 12 bases between the two germline ends. Germline CDR1 and CDR2: MNHEY and SVGAGI. In DNA form, the CDR3 reads TGTGCCAGCAGTTACGGGGAGGGAACCTCACCCCTCCACTTT. It translates to CASSYGEGTSPLHF.

CDR3 DNA sequence: TGTGCCAGCAGCGGAATCCAAGAGACCCAGTACTTC. Amino acids: CASSGIQETQYF. The genes are TRBV7-2 and TRBJ2-5; no firm D call. Trimming took 5 bases from V and 1 from J, leaving 5 bases between them. Germline V gene data show CDR1 as SGHTA and CDR2 as FQGNSA. This CDR3 region has 12 residues.

V is TRBV4-1 and J is TRBJ1-1; TRBD1 matches 8 bases. Per germline, CDR1 MGHRA and CDR2 YSYEKL. Losses at the gene ends were 4 bases for V and 1 base for J; bases not matched to a gene: 14. CDR3 length: 18 amino acids. The CDR3 reads CASSRVHRGYYWNTEAFF. The CDR3 DNA follows: TGCGCCAGCAGCCGAGTCCACAGGGGGTACTATTGGAACACTGAAGCTTTCTTT.

The chain uses TRBV7-2 and TRBJ2-4; D gene uncertain. CDR1 is SGHTA and CDR2 is FQGNSA in the germline V gene. Trimming removed 1 base from V and 4 bases from J, with 14 bases in between. This CDR3 comprises 16 residues. The CDR3: CASSLVTGLPKNIQYF. The CDR3 nucleotides read TGTGCCAGCAGCTTAGTTACCGGCTTGCCGAAAAACATTCAGTACTTC.

V is TRBV11-1 and J is TRBJ2-7, with D perhaps matching TRBD1 or TRBD2 (5 bases each). The CDR3 is made up of 14 amino acids. CDR1 SGHAT and CDR2 FQDESV come from the germline V gene (reference sequence). Trimming took off 3 bases at V and 5 bases at J, with 14 bases between the two ends. The CDR3 bases are TGTGCCAGCAGCTTGGGACGACTTTGGCACGAGCAGTACTTC. Translation gives CASSLGRLWHEQYF.

The chain employs TRBV20-1 and TRBJ2-3, with 11 bases fitting TRBD2. Trimming removed 3 bases from V and 2 bases from J; junction bases left unmatched: 4. CDR1 is DFQATT, CDR2 SNEGSKA, per germline (reference sequence). The CDR3 has 15 residues. CDR3 in amino acids: CSASILAGATDTQYF. DNA of the CDR3: TGCAGTGCTAGTATACTAGCGGGGGCCACAGATACGCAGTATTTT.

The rearrangement joins TRBV24-1 to TRBJ2-5; 9 bases align to TRBD1. V shed 4 bases and J 5 bases; nucleotides not matched to a gene: 13. The CDR3 has 17 residues. Germline CDR1 KGHDR, CDR2 SFDVKD. The CDR3 is CATSDAGQGFLGETQYF. The CDR3 region has the DNA TGTGCCACCAGTGACGCGGGACAGGGCTTCCTCGGGGAGACCCAGTACTTC.

The V gene is TRBV5-4, the J gene TRBJ1-1; D may be TRBD1 (6 bases). Germline lookup yields CDR1 SGHNT and CDR2 YYREEE (reference sequence). Trimming removed 4 bases at V and 1 base at J, with 17 bases between. CDR3 length: 16 residues. The CDR3 DNA reads as TGTGCCAGCAGCCGGTCTGTCCAGGGGACGAACACTGAAGCTTTCTTT. Translation: CASSRSVQGTNTEAFF.

The chain employs TRBV7-9 and TRBJ1-1; a possible D gene is TRBD1 (5 bases). Trimming took 0 bases from V and 5 from J, leaving 7 bases between them. The CDR3 contains 13 residues. Germline V lookup: CDR1 SEHNR, CDR2 FQNEAQ (reference sequence). The CDR3 region is CASSLARATEAFF. CDR3 nucleotide sequence: TGTGCCAGCAGCTTAGCCAGGGCGACTGAAGCTTTCTTT.

The rearrangement joins TRBV24-1 to TRBJ1-2, with D unclear. Between the trimmed V and J ends, which lost 6 bases and 3 bases, there was a span of 13 bases. The CDR3 length is 14 residues. In germline, CDR1 is KGHDR, CDR2 SFDVKD. CDR3 loop: CATSSADHYYGYTF. CDR3 coding DNA: TGTGCCACCAGTTCCGCAGATCATTACTATGGCTACACCTTC.

The CDR3 nucleotides are TGCGCCAGCAGCCAAGTGGGAGGAGCAAACTATGGCTACACCTTC. This codes for CASSQVGGANYGYTF. The V gene is TRBV4-3, the J gene TRBJ1-2; the D is unclear. V lost 1 base, J lost 2 bases, and 11 bases lay in between. Germline-derived CDR1 and CDR2 are LGHNA and YSLEER. The CDR3 is made up of 15 amino acids.

The chain joins TRBV29-1 to TRBJ2-1; 8 bases agree with TRBD2. The germline V gene encodes CDR1 SQVTM and CDR2 ANQGSEA. The V and J ends lost 5 bases and 3 bases, in that order; junction bases with no gene match: 6. The CDR3 runs 14 residues. CDR3 protein: CSVRAGTSYNEQFF. CDR3 DNA: TGCAGCGTTCGGGCGGGGACTAGCTACAATGAGCAGTTCTTC.

J is TRBJ2-6 and V is TRBV30; TRBD2 matches at 7 bases. This CDR3 has 14 amino acids. J was trimmed by 0 bases and V by 8 bases; bases with no gene match: 4. CDR1 is GTSNPN and CDR2 is SVGIG in the germline V gene (reference sequence). CDR3: CAREAGSGANVLTF. The CDR3 nucleotides read TGTGCCCGGGAGGCGGGCTCTGGGGCCAACGTCCTGACTTTC.

The gene calls are TRBV29-1 and TRBJ2-3; D tentatively fits TRBD1 or TRBD2 (5 bases each). The CDR3 length is 12 residues. The germline V and J ends were trimmed by 5 bases and 9 bases, with 15 bases remaining between them. Germline assignment: CDR1 SQVTM and CDR2 ANQGSEA. DNA of the CDR3: TGCAGCGTTTCGGGGCTCCTGATAACGCAGTATTTT. Protein: CSVSGLLITQYF.

The chain combines TRBV11-3 with TRBJ1-1, with unresolved D. CDR1 is SGHNT, CDR2 YENEEA, per germline. There are 15 residues in the CDR3. Trimming shortened V by 5 bases and J by 0 bases, and 13 bases separated the two germline ends. The CDR3 DNA follows: TGTGCCAGCAGCGAGGGCGCACAGATGAACACTGAAGCTTTCTTT. Protein: CASSEGAQMNTEAFF.

In DNA, the CDR3 is TGCGCCAGCAGCTTAGACCCCCCCAGGAATGAGCAGTTCTTC. It codes for CASSLDPPRNEQFF. The chain has TRBV5-1 and TRBJ2-1; D not certain. The CDR3 is made up of 14 amino acids. V was shortened by 2 bases and J by 7 bases, with 13 bases between the two germline ends. The germline V gene encodes CDR1 SGHRS and CDR2 YFSETQ.

The chain joins TRBV2 to TRBJ2-7, with D uncertain. CDR3 length: 13 amino acids. The V gene lost 5 bases and the J gene lost 7 bases, with 15 bases spanning the gap. Germline CDR1 SNHLY, CDR2 FYNNEI. In nucleotides, the CDR3 is TGTGCCAGCAGTTGGACGGACCGGTGGGAGCAGTACGTC. It is translated as CASSWTDRWEQYV.